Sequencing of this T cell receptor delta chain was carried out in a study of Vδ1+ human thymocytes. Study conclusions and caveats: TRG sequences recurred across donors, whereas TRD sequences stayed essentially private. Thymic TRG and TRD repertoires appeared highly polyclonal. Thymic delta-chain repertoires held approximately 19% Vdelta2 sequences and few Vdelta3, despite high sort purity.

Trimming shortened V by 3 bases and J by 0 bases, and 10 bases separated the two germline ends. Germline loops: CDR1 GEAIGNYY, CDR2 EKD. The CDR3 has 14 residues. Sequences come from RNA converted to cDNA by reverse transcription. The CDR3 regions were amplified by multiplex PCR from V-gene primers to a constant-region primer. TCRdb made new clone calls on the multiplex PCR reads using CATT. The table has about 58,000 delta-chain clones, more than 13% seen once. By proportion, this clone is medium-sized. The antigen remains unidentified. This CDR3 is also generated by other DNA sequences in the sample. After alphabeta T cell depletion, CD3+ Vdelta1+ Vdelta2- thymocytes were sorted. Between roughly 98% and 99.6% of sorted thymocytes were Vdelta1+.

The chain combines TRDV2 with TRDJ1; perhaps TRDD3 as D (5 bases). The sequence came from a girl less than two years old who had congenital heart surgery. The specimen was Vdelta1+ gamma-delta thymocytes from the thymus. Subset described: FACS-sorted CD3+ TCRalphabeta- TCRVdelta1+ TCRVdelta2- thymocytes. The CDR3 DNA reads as TGTGCCTGTGACGGCTCCTGGGACACCGATAAACTCATCTTT. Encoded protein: CACDGSWDTDKLIF.